Below are 27 T cell receptor beta chains sequenced from a single sample in a study of Ad26.COV2.S vaccination and SARS-CoV-2 variants. TCRdb's copy holds only in-frame clones and misses some; the assay was immunoSEQ multiplex PCR. The sample lists a few hundred thousand clones; roughly 85% were seen once. Treatment of the sample: 15 to 20 received Ad26.COV2.S at low or high dose, single or two shots; about 5 received placebo; per-sample allocation not given. The investigators took samples on day 63 after the first vaccine or placebo injection. Sequencing was performed on peripheral blood, taken in a trial of Ad26.COV2.S vaccine versus placebo. These receptors were collected from a person aged 18 to 59 who received the Ad26.COV2.S COVID-19 vaccine or a placebo.

V usage is TRBV19 and J usage is TRBJ2-1; 8 bases map to TRBD2. The germline gives CDR1 LNHDA, CDR2 SQIVND (reference sequence). The trim removed 0 bases at V and 9 bases at J, leaving 10 bases unmatched. This CDR3 is 16 amino acids long. CDR3 protein: CASSIEVLAERGEQFF. The CDR3 region has the DNA TGTGCCAGTAGTATAGAGGTACTAGCGGAGAGGGGTGAGCAGTTCTTC.

This clone was counted a single time. The chain has TRBV29-1 and TRBJ1-1; D call uncertain. Trimming removed 2 bases from V and 8 bases from J, with 6 bases in between. This CDR3 region has 10 residues. Per germline, CDR1 SQVTM and CDR2 ANQGSEA. This CDR3 is CSVESWEAFF. CDR3 in DNA: TGCAGCGTTGAAAGTTGGGAAGCTTTCTTT.

The CDR3 region is CASSYRGAGELFF. The CDR3 nucleotides are TGTGCCAGCAGCTACCGAGGCGCCGGGGAGCTGTTTTTT. The V call is TRBV11-2, the J call TRBJ2-2; D is unresolved. Trimming removed 4 bases at V and 6 bases at J, with 9 bases between. Germline V gene data show CDR1 as SGHAT and CDR2 as FQNNGV. The CDR3 runs to 13 residues.

This chain joins TRBV5-6 and TRBJ2-7; D is possibly TRBD1 or TRBD2 (5 bases each). The ends were cut back, 2 bases at V and 7 bases at J, with 19 bases in the middle. CDR1 and CDR2 (germline): SGHDT, YYEEEE. This CDR3 is built from 15 residues. As DNA, the CDR3 is TGTGCCAGCAGCTTTGGGGGAACAAACAGCAAGGAGCAGTACTTC. Translated: CASSFGGTNSKEQYF.

V and J are TRBV10-1 and TRBJ2-5; D is unclear. Looked up from germline, CDR1 is WNHNN and CDR2 is SYGVQD (reference sequence). Trimming took off 2 bases at V and 10 bases at J, with 2 bases between the two ends. The CDR3 runs 9 residues. In nucleotides, the CDR3 is TGCGCCAGCAGTGAGCTCCAGTACTTC. Its translation: CASSELQYF.

The V and J genes are TRBV5-4 and TRBJ2-4, with TRBD1 as a possible D gene (5 bases). The V end lost 4 bases, the J end lost 5 bases, and 16 bases lay between the germline ends. Germline CDR1 is SGHNT and CDR2 is YYREEE (reference sequence). This CDR3 has 15 amino acids. The CDR3 nucleotides are TGTGCCAGCAGCCCCGGACACTCTGGGGAAAACATTCAGTACTTC. Amino acid sequence: CASSPGHSGENIQYF.

This sequence joins TRBV3-1 (or the pseudogene TRBV3-2) and TRBJ2-1, with 12 nucleotides matching TRBD2. The germline gives CDR1 LGHDT, CDR2 YNNKEL (reference sequence). Trimming removed 4 bases from V and 6 bases from J; junction bases left unmatched: 10. The CDR3 covers 17 residues. The CDR3 DNA reads TGTGCCAGCAGCCTTTCCTCCGGGACTAGCGGGTTCAATGAGCAGTTCTTC. Protein product: CASSLSSGTSGFNEQFF.

The chain is built from TRBV11-3 and TRBJ2-4; possible D gene TRBD2, 7 bases. The CDR3 contains 17 residues. Trimming cost V 2 bases and J 0 bases, with 14 bases left between them. Germline loops: CDR1 SGHNT, CDR2 YENEEA. The chain's CDR3 is CASSLRGGLLAKNIQYF. CDR3 in DNA: TGTGCCAGCAGCTTAAGGGGGGGGCTCCTAGCCAAAAACATTCAGTACTTC.

The chain combines TRBV5-6 with TRBJ1-2; D not certain. Between the trimmed V and J ends, which lost 4 bases and 3 bases, there was a span of 13 bases. There are 14 residues in the CDR3. Germline V CDR1 and CDR2: SGHDT, YYEEEE. CDR3 sequence reads: CASSPVSWDYGYTF. DNA of the CDR3: TGTGCCAGCAGCCCAGTGTCTTGGGACTATGGCTACACCTTC.

J is TRBJ1-5 and V is TRBV19; D may be TRBD1 (6 bases). Germline V gene data show CDR1 as LNHDA and CDR2 as SQIVND (reference sequence). The ends were cut back, 6 bases at V and 0 bases at J, with 12 bases in the middle. This CDR3 has 15 residues. As DNA, the CDR3 is TGTGCCAGTAGCGCGGTGGGGGCTAGCAATCAGCCCCAGCATTTT. Translating gives CASSAVGASNQPQHF.

This chain links TRBV11-2 with TRBJ1-1; tentative D call: TRBD1 (6 bases). CDR3 length: 16 residues. Germline V gene data show CDR1 as SGHAT and CDR2 as FQNNGV. The ends were cut back, 1 base at V and 2 bases at J, with 14 bases in the middle. The CDR3 sequence: CASSLGGLKSNTEAFF. CDR3 in DNA: TGTGCCAGCAGCTTAGGGGGGCTAAAATCAAACACTGAAGCTTTCTTT.

This clone was seen only once. V and J are TRBV27 and TRBJ2-3; possibly TRBD2 for D (6 bases). Trimming left V 5 bases short and J 3 bases short, with 15 bases between. Germline-derived CDR1 and CDR2 are MNHEY and SMNVEV (reference sequence). This CDR3 has 15 amino acids. The CDR3 loop reads CASSQSGLRTDTQYF. CDR3 bases: TGTGCCAGCAGTCAATCGGGACTCCGTACAGATACGCAGTATTTT.

The chain couples TRBV7-2 to TRBJ2-5, with a possible D match to TRBD2 (6 bases). The CDR3 is 14 residues long. V lost 2 bases to trimming and J lost 7 bases, with 14 bases between them. Germline V gene sequence: CDR1 SGHTA, CDR2 FQGNSA. CDR3 DNA sequence: TGTGCCAGCAGCTTATATGGGGGGATCGGGACCCAGTACTTC. Translation gives CASSLYGGIGTQYF.

V is TRBV11-2 and J is TRBJ2-2; D is unresolved. The germline V and J ends were trimmed by 5 bases and 5 bases, with 6 bases remaining between them. Germline V lookup: CDR1 SGHAT, CDR2 FQNNGV. This CDR3 comprises 12 residues. The CDR3: CASSRVTGELFF. CDR3 sequence (DNA): TGTGCCAGCAGCCGCGTAACCGGGGAGCTGTTTTTT.

This rearrangement joins TRBV12-3 or TRBV12-4 to TRBJ2-7; D remains unclear. V was shortened by 4 bases and J by 6 bases, with 10 bases between the two germline ends. This CDR3 has 12 residues. For the CDR3, the DNA is TGTGCCAGCAGTTCCTTAGAAGTCGAGCAGTACTTC. Encoded protein: CASSSLEVEQYF.

This chain links TRBV25-1 with TRBJ2-4; 12 bases match TRBD1. Trimming removed 5 bases from V and 7 bases from J; junction bases left unmatched: 6. CDR1 and CDR2 from the germline V gene are MGHDK and SYGVNS. The CDR3 covers 15 residues. CDR3 residues: CASSFPGTGGNIQYF. The CDR3 nucleotides read TGTGCCAGCAGTTTCCCCGGGACAGGGGGCAACATTCAGTACTTC.

V and J are TRBV7-9 and TRBJ2-2; D remains ambiguous. CDR1 SEHNR and CDR2 FQNEAQ come from the germline V gene (reference sequence). Trimming cost V 5 bases and J 1 base, with 17 bases left between them. The CDR3 length is 17 residues. The CDR3 bases are TGTGCCAGCAGCCCAGCCGCCCTTTCGCTGAACACCGGGGAGCTGTTTTTT. This sequence encodes CASSPAALSLNTGELFF.

This chain uses TRBV15 with TRBJ2-6; 10 bases map to TRBD1. V was clipped by 3 bases and J by 2 bases; unmatched bases: 4. CDR3 length equals 17 residues. Germline CDR1 reads LNHNV; CDR2 reads YYDKDF (reference sequence). CDR3 coding DNA: TGTGCCACCAGCAGCGGGACAGGGGTACCTGGGGCCAACGTCCTGACTTTC. Its translation: CATSSGTGVPGANVLTF.

V usage is TRBV19 and J usage is TRBJ2-7, with 9 positions matching TRBD2. This CDR3 has 14 amino acids. Germline V CDR1 and CDR2: LNHDA, SQIVND (reference sequence). V trimming: 5 bases; J trimming: 6 bases; junction bases outside the gene matches: 8. The DNA for the CDR3 is TGTGCCAGTAGTGCGGCGGGAGGGCCTACCGAGCAGTACTTC. It codes for CASSAAGGPTEQYF.

This clone was counted between two and nine times. The chain couples TRBV4-1 to TRBJ2-7; D remains unclear. This CDR3 comprises 15 residues. CDR1 MGHRA and CDR2 YSYEKL come from the germline V gene. Trimming took off 0 bases at V and 1 base at J, with 10 bases between the two ends. The CDR3 coding sequence is TGCGCCAGCAGCCAAGATAAGGCGGAATCCTACGAGCAGTACTTC. Translated: CASSQDKAESYEQYF.

This clone was found a few times. The rearrangement uses TRBV6-5 and TRBJ1-1; no firm D call. The CDR3 sequence is 11 residues long. Germline loops: CDR1 MNHEY, CDR2 SVGAGI. Trimming stripped 8 bases from V and 2 bases from J, with 6 bases between. DNA of the CDR3: TGTGCCAGCTGGAAAAACACTGAAGCTTTCTTT. Translation gives CASWKNTEAFF.

The rearrangement links TRBV21-1 to TRBJ2-7; TRBD2 is the table's D call and was not checked against the DNA. TRBV21-1 is a recognized pseudogene. CDR3 length: 20 amino acids. In DNA form, the CDR3 reads TGTGCCAGCAGCAAAAGGGGAGACAGATTTTGTAAGCGGGAGCTCTACGAGCAGTACTTC. As protein: CASSKRGDRFCKRELYEQYF.

The CDR3 coding sequence is TGTGCCAGCAGCGTAAGAGCGGGATTGGCCTACGAGCAGTACTTC. It translates to CASSVRAGLAYEQYF. The gene calls are TRBV9 and TRBJ2-7; 7 positions match TRBD2. CDR1 and CDR2 from the germline V gene are SGDLS and YYNGEE. CDR3 size: 15 residues. V dropped 1 base and J dropped 2; count of bases not matched to a gene: 6.

This clone was picked up a small number of times. This chain links TRBV5-1 with TRBJ2-2, with D perhaps given as TRBD1 or TRBD2 (6 bases each). Trimming took off 4 bases at V and 2 bases at J, with 12 bases between the two ends. Germline lookup yields CDR1 SGHRS and CDR2 YFSETQ. This CDR3 has 15 residues. CDR3 DNA: TGCGCCAGCAGCCCAGGGGCGGGAAACACCGGGGAGCTGTTTTTT. Residues: CASSPGAGNTGELFF.

The V and J genes are TRBV9 and TRBJ2-1; D is perhaps TRBD2 (5 bases). V gave up 4 bases and J gave up 0 bases, with 11 bases separating them. Germline-derived CDR1 and CDR2 are SGDLS and YYNGEE. The CDR3 runs 15 residues. CDR3 in amino acids: CASSQGLSSYNEQFF. The CDR3 DNA sequence: TGTGCCAGCAGCCAAGGACTGAGCTCCTACAATGAGCAGTTCTTC.

This chain links TRBV5-6 with TRBJ1-2; 10 bases are shared with TRBD1. The CDR3 loop spans 17 amino acids. Germline CDR1 and CDR2: SGHDT and YYEEEE. Germline trimming cut 3 bases from V and 0 bases from J; bases unmatched to any gene: 8. CDR3 DNA: TGTGCCAGCAGCTCGACAGGGGGCGGAACAGCTAACTATGGCTACACCTTC. It specifies CASSSTGGGTANYGYTF. The full variable domain, with the rest looked up from reference TRBV5-6 and TRBJ1-2, is DAGVTQSPTHLIKTRGQQVTLRCSPKSGHDTVSWYQQALGQGPQFIFQYYEEEERQRGNFPDRFSGHQFPNYSSELNVNALLLGDSALYLCASSSTGGGTANYGYTFGSGTRLTVV.

This clone was observed a single time. This chain connects TRBV28 to TRBJ2-2, with TRBD1 as a possible D gene (5 bases). Germline V gene sequence: CDR1 MDHEN, CDR2 SYDVKM. The V end lost 10 bases, the J end lost 2 bases, and 14 bases lay between the germline ends. The CDR3 has 14 residues. The CDR3 sequence is CAIRWGVNTGELFF. The CDR3 DNA is TGTGCCATCAGGTGGGGCGTAAACACCGGGGAGCTGTTTTTT.